This TCR beta chain emerged from a study of cytomegalovirus exposure and HLA in healthy donors listed by TCRdb under 2017. Looking at the study overall: According to an earlier analysis of a few hundred of the donors, about 180 million T cells yielded roughly 100 million unique TCR beta sequences and approximately 300 Gb of sequence data. Five DR-DQ haplotypes were handled as single units for association and clustering because linkage in the cohort was strong. Alongside the repertoire data, information on donor age, sex, ethnicity and CMV serostatus was compiled. Class I and class II HLA loci were covered by the typing at four-digit resolution. A later analysis re-analyzed previously published TCR beta repertoires from about 600 donors and added high-resolution HLA genotyping to study TCR occurrence patterns. Of the roughly 400 genotyped donors, approximately 80% fell in the genetic ancestry cluster associated with self-reported Caucasian donors. An earlier analysis of around 580 of the donors used high-throughput TCR beta sequencing to judge whether each TCR beta V gene segment behaved as functional or pseudogenic. Among roughly 370 genotyped donors of the cohort, an average of about 240,000 unique TCR beta nucleotide sequences were sequenced per donor, roughly 18% of them non-productive. In the later analysis, no new phenotypic data were used to find candidate immune exposures; instead, reliance was placed on TCR beta sequences and their occurrence across donors. Using immunosequencing, the study profiled T cell repertoires from about 650 subjects and related those repertoires to cytomegalovirus serostatus. Besides the first cohort of roughly 640 subjects, a separate validation cohort made up of around 120 different subjects was used. An early release covering 550 to 700 HLA-typed donors comprised approximately 300 gigabases of sequencing data and approximately 80 million unique TCR sequences. The study combined high-throughput TCR immunosequencing, statistical association of individual TCRs with disease status, and machine learning to predict cytomegalovirus infection status. Typing coverage differed by locus: A, B, C, DRB1 and DQB1 were typed in roughly 620-640 donors, DQA1 in 522, DPA1 in around 580, and DPB1 in just under 490. The aim of the study was to test whether cataloging public T cell receptors could identify signatures of past pathogen exposure. Every discovery cohort repertoire had been produced on one sequencing platform. A later genetic analysis took genome-wide SNP genotypes for about three fifths of the roughly 700 donors and used that subset as a discovery cohort.

This clone was observed a single time. The antigen it binds to is not known. Per-base qualities were not stored, and no clone one base away is much larger. The library was prepared using the immunoSEQ multiplex PCR assay. The multiplex PCR relied on a mix of 60 forward primers for TCR Vbeta segments and 13 reverse primers for TCR Jbeta segments. Amplification of the CDR3 region of rearranged TCR beta genes was performed with a multiplex PCR assay on genomic DNA. The amplified TCR beta libraries were sequenced on the Illumina HiSeq System as 87-base-pair reads. Processing in the source paper ran as follows. Across the 500 to 700 repertoires, a later analysis counted tens of millions of unique TCR beta chains, approximately 12 million of which were shared by at least two donors. Raw reads were error-corrected and collapsed into unique sequences by a nearest-neighbor algorithm in which closely related sequences were merged to remove PCR and sequencing errors. To assign V, D and J gene segments, CDR3 sequences were aligned to IMGT reference sequences. Each retained sequence needed at least a six-nucleotide match to both a V gene segment and a J gene segment. A rearrangement was called productive if the CDR3 had no stop codons and remained in frame with V and J, and every other rearrangement was called non-productive. Following IMGT convention, CDR3 was defined as the stretch from the second conserved V-encoded cysteine up to the conserved J-encoded phenylalanine. The earlier analysis of roughly 590 of the donors excluded sequences that lacked an unambiguous match to a single V gene segment. An earlier analysis of several hundred of the donors called V segments functional above 56.7% productive rearrangements and segregating when the between-donor standard deviation exceeded 5%. A statistical classification framework was developed to diagnose cytomegalovirus status using the catalog of TCR beta chain sequences. A later analysis assigned V and J genes by comparing TCR nucleotide sequences with IMGT/GENE-DB human TR gene sequences. A later analysis assigned CDR3 sequences and most-parsimonious VDJ recombination scenarios with the TCRdist pipeline. In a later analysis, each TCR beta chain was defined by its CDR3 amino acid sequence together with its V-gene family, and reads without a unique V-gene family were excluded. A later analysis removed several hundred highly shared, low-generation-probability nucleotide sequences to deal with suspected cross-contamination and a sequencing artifact. In a later analysis, a clonal expansion index was calculated for each public chain from normalized within-repertoire ranks of inferred template counts. Generation probabilities in a later analysis came from a VDJ recombination model fitted to out-of-frame rearrangements, and those results were checked against IGoR. A later analysis scored TCR-TCR, TCR-HLA and TCR-CMV co-occurrence with hypergeometric tests, applying a repertoire-size bias correction to TCR pairs. A later analysis estimated false discovery rates by permuting HLA or CMV assignments 20 times. In a later analysis, co-occurring TCRs were grouped using DBSCAN, with TCRdist sequence similarity added in when clustering inside HLA-allele-positive subsets. Repertoires with fewer than 30,000 or more than 120,000 public chains were left out of co-occurrence clustering, as were four to six repertoires with anomalous nucleotide sharing. As stored in TCRdb, this immuneACCESS dataset retains in-frame rearrangements with V and J assigned. A fraction of the clones does not appear; measured against another copy, unresolved V genes explain less than half of the discrepancy, and the remainder lacks a known reason. V and J calls and clone size are copied from that table; D and trimming were computed from the DNA. The sample table contains 140,000 or so clones; only one count was recorded for around 86% of them. The ten largest clones add up to roughly 1.2% of the sample.

Here is what the overall study found, with its caveats: The presence/absence analyses assumed that sequencing depth was roughly uniform across donors, and that assumption may not be true. According to a later analysis, TCR association rates differed among HLA loci, with DRB1 alleles showing the most associated TCRs and HLA-C alleles showing the fewest. Most CMV-associated TCR beta chains appeared to be HLA-restricted in a later analysis, and the HLA associations seemed to be driven largely by CMV exposure. Immune exposure information for the cohort was limited to CMV serostatus. Only TCR beta chains were sequenced in this cohort, and the absence of alpha or paired-chain data limited detectable features. In both the original and validation cohorts, the classifier was reported to diagnose cytomegalovirus status with high specificity and sensitivity. A few of the identified cytomegalovirus-associated TCR beta chains were confirmed in vitro to be specific for cytomegalovirus antigens. Assigning TCR associations to individual alleles was difficult when HLA alleles, especially DR and DQ, strongly co-occurred. A later analysis found that HLA-associated TCR beta chains were more clonally expanded and had lower generation probabilities than equally common non-associated chains. Correlated functional status among segregating V segments might reflect linkage disequilibrium, but an unknown experimental factor could not be ruled out. Specific HLA alleles were associated with 15,000 to 20,000 TCR beta sequences at a false discovery rate of 0.05 in a later analysis. The study listed over 150 TCR beta chains as associated with cytomegalovirus. The authors suggested that the approach could potentially be generalized to other disease states and immunological phenotypes. Some IMGT-functional V segments, including TRBV6-2 and TRBV6-3, could not be told apart with the 87-base-pair reads, so those segments were excluded. In an earlier analysis of some 640 of the donors, most TCR beta V segments were observed in productive rearrangements about 87% or about 30% of the time, broadly matching IMGT annotations. Because some donors lacked HLA typing at each locus, the association tests relied only on the typed subset. A later genetic analysis reported fewer N-insertions in productive TCRs among donors in an Asian-associated ancestry cluster than the roughly 640-donor mean. Most TCR sequences were seen in very few donors, while some public TCRs were found in many individuals. A further reported finding was that TCR beta sequences accurately predicted the HLA-A and HLA-B alleles for most subjects in the first cohort. A cluster of highly shared sequence variants was judged likely to be a technical artifact of the sequencing pipeline. In a later genetic analysis, a missense DCLRE1C variant was associated with V-gene and J-gene trimming of TCR beta chains, and the association was replicated in an independent cohort. The earlier analysis of nearly 600 of the donors excluded some 15 rarely observed V segments, including chromosome 9 orphons, because counts were too low. In a later analysis, several top co-occurrence clusters were reported to appear linked to parvovirus B19, influenza, CMV and Epstein-Barr virus.

According to the germline V gene, CDR1 reads MNHEY and CDR2 reads SVGAGI. From its cysteine to its phenylalanine, the CDR3 spans 13 amino acids. The entry retains the CDR3 DNA only, 39 bases that are in frame from base 1. The junction shows trimming of 7 bases on V and 7 bases on J, plus 14 bases between the germline ends. The cohort consisted of hundreds of healthy bone marrow donors. Cohort members were all nominally healthy when sampled, although unrecorded immune exposures were likely present. The donor was CMV seronegative and belonged to the group of 350 to 400 seronegative cohort members. A peripheral blood sample was provided by each donor, and peripheral blood mononuclear cells were used for TCR beta sequencing. The Qiagen DNeasy Blood Extraction Kit was used to extract genomic DNA from the blood cell samples.

Specimen: PBMCs. This TCR derives from a female donor in good health and CMV-seronegative. Recombination joined TRBV6-5 with TRBJ2-4; the best D guess is TRBD2, with 5 bases matching. The DNA reads TGTGCCAGCACTTCTCGGAGGAGGAACATTCAGTACTTC. Translated, it gives CASTSRRRNIQYF.